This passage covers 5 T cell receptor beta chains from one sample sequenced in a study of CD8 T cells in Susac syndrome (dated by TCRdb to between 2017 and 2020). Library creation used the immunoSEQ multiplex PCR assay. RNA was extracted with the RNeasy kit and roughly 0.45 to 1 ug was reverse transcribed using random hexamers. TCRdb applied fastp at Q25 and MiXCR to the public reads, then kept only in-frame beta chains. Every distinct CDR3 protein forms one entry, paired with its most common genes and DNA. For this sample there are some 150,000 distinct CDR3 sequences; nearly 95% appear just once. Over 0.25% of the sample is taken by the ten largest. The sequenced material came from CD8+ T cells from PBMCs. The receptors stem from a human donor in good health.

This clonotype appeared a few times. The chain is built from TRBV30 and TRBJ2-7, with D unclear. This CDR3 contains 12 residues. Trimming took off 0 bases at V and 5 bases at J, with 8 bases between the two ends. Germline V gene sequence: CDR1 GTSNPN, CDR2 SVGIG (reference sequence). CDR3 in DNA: TGTGCCTGGAGTGTACTGGGGAACGAGCAGTACTTC. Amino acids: CAWSVLGNEQYF.

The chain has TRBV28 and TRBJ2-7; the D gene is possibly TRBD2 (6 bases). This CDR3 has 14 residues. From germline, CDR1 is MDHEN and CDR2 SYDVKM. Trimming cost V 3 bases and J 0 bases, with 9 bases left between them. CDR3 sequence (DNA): TGTGCCAGCAGTTTTCTGCGGGACTCCTACGAGCAGTACTTC. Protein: CASSFLRDSYEQYF.

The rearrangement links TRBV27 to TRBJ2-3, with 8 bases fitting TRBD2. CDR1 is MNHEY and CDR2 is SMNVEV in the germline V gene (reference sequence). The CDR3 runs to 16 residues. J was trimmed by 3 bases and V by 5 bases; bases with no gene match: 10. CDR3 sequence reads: CASSPSASGPTDTQYF. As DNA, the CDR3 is TGTGCCAGCAGTCCCTCGGCTAGCGGGCCTACAGATACGCAGTATTTT.

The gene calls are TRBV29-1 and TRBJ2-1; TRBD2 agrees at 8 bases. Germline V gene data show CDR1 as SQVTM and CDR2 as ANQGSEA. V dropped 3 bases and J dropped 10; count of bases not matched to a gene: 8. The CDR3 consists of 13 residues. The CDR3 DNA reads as TGCAGCGTTGAGAGCAGCGGGAGTTGGGAGCAGTTCTTC. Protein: CSVESSGSWEQFF.

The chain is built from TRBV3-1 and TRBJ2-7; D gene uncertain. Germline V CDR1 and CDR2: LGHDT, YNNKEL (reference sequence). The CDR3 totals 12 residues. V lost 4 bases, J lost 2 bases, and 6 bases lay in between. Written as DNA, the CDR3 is TGTGCCAGCAGCCCCCTACCCTACGAGCAGTACTTC. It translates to CASSPLPYEQYF.